The clone carrying this T cell receptor beta chain has only a few counts. Its antigen remains unknown. The data were obtained in a study of CD8 T cells in ankylosing spondylitis. MiXCR was run by TCRdb on the 5' RACE reads, yielding one entry per CDR3 protein. The sample lists about 310,000 distinct CDR3 sequences, less than 25% seen once, with approximately 3.7% in the top ten. Study-wide findings and caveats: It appeared that ankylosing spondylitis blood was characterized by a TCR beta motif of several highly homologous variants. Significant enrichment of disease-linked clones was reported in matched ankylosing spondylitis synovial fluid. In the blood and synovial fluid of reactive arthritis, some motif variants had been previously reported.

Trimming removed 5 bases at V and 6 bases at J, with 13 bases between. The CDR3 has 14 residues. In germline, CDR1 is ENHRY, CDR2 SYGVKD. This chain joins TRBV10-3 and TRBJ1-4; no clear D. Sequencing was performed on blood, either unsorted or a sorted T cell fraction (not recorded which). The clonotype originates from a female donor with ankylosing spondylitis or in good health (not recorded which). DNA of the CDR3: TGTGCCATCAGTAAAACTTCGAGAGATGAAAAACTGTTTTTT. This encodes CAISKTSRDEKLFF.